Shown below are 13 T cell receptor beta chains from a single sample sequenced in a study of T cell repertoires in cytomegalovirus infection. No antigens are known for them. Each CDR3 protein gets one entry after TCRdb re-called the reads with MiXCR. The data show some 940,000 distinct CDR3 sequences, with roughly 31% seen just once and roughly an eighth held by the top ten. The sequencing used cultured CD8+ T cells from PBMCs, collected from culture after CMV antigen stimulation. All receptors derive from a human donor in good health (CMV status not recorded). Some clones in this sample may be carry-over from other donors' samples.

Worth noting for this clonotype: One end of the junction is discordant with germline, which a read error may explain. V usage is TRBV27 and J usage is TRBJ1-1; D remains ambiguous. Germline V gene data show CDR1 as MNHEY and CDR2 as SMNVEV (reference sequence). The CDR3 runs to 13 residues. CDR3 DNA: TGTGCCAACAGTTTATCGGCGGGCACTGAAGCTTTCTTT. This encodes CANSLSAGTEAFF.

The chain combines TRBV7-3 with TRBJ2-5; a weak D match, TRBD1 (5 bases). Germline loops: CDR1 SGHTA, CDR2 FQGTGA. The CDR3 covers 14 residues. The V gene lost 3 bases and the J gene lost 1 base, with 9 bases spanning the gap. The CDR3 nucleotides are TGTGCCAGCAGCTTGGGGCTAGGCCAAGAGACCCAGTACTTC. It codes for CASSLGLGQETQYF.

Only a few counts were recorded for this clonotype. J is TRBJ1-2 and V is TRBV7-9; D is perhaps TRBD1 (5 bases). Germline V gene data show CDR1 as SEHNR and CDR2 as FQNEAQ (reference sequence). CDR3 length equals 11 residues. V was pared by 5 bases and J by 13 bases, with 14 bases between. The DNA of the CDR3 is TGTGCCAGCAGCATTACAGGTTTTGGCACCTTC. It codes for CASSITGFGTF. The whole variable domain, remainder taken from reference TRBV7-9 and TRBJ1-2, is DTGVSQNPRHKITKRGQNVTFRCDPISEHNRLYWYRQTLGQGPEFLTYFQNEAQLEKSRLLSDRFSAERPKGSFSTLEIQRTEQGDSAMYLCASSITGFGTFGSGTRLTVV.

The genes are TRBV27 and TRBJ2-1; no definite D call. V was pared by 6 bases and J by 9 bases, with 21 bases between. Germline V CDR1 and CDR2: MNHEY, SMNVEV (reference sequence). The CDR3 extends over 15 amino acids. CDR3 in amino acids: CASSSHYSTGSEQFF. As DNA, the CDR3 is TGTGCCAGCAGCTCACATTATTCCACTGGTAGTGAGCAGTTCTTC.

The chain links TRBV9 to TRBJ1-5, with D hard to call. Between the trimmed V and J ends, which lost 3 bases and 0 bases, there was a span of 4 bases. This CDR3 spans 13 amino acids. Germline V CDR1 and CDR2: SGDLS, YYNGEE. The DNA of the CDR3 is TGTGCCAGCAGCGGCAGTAGCAATCAGCCCCAGCATTTT. Translation gives CASSGSSNQPQHF.

With respect to this clonotype: It may be a read error: a sequence one base away is much more abundant. This chain joins TRBV7-6 and TRBJ2-3, with D unclear. Germline CDR1 is SGHVS and CDR2 is FNYEAQ. There are 11 residues in the CDR3. CDR3 sequence: CASSSGVTRYF. The CDR3 DNA reads as TGTGCCAGCAGCTCAGGAGTTACGCGGTATTTT.

Comment on this clonotype: A read error may account for a junction end that differs from germline. V usage is TRBV25-1 and J usage is TRBJ2-1, with 8 bases identical to TRBD1. CDR3 length: 11 residues. Germline V lookup: CDR1 MGHDK, CDR2 SYGVNS. CDR3 residues: CVSSGGQGKFF. The CDR3 DNA follows: TGTGTCAGCAGTGGAGGACAGGGAAAGTTCTTC.

This clonotype has more than one count but fewer than ten. V and J are TRBV12-3 or TRBV12-4 and TRBJ2-7; the D gene could be TRBD1 or TRBD2 (5 bases each). The CDR3 extends over 14 amino acids. Trimming removed 4 bases from V and 4 bases from J, with 14 bases in between. CDR3 residues: CASSSYGAYYEQYF. The DNA for the CDR3 is TGTGCCAGCAGTTCTTACGGGGCTTATTACGAGCAGTACTTC.

At least ten counts were recorded for this clonotype. J is TRBJ2-5 and V is TRBV7-8; 7 bases match TRBD1. Germline CDR1 is SGHVS and CDR2 is FQNEAQ. After removal of 6 bases from V and 1 base from J, the junction contained 8 bases not matched to a gene. The CDR3 covers 15 residues. CDR3 amino acids: CASSHRGRRQETQYF. The CDR3 nucleotides are TGTGCCAGCAGTCACAGGGGCCGGCGCCAAGAGACCCAGTACTTC. Filled out from reference TRBV7-8 and TRBJ2-5, the complete variable domain reads GAGVSQSPRYKVAKRGQDVALRCDPISGHVSLFWYQQALGQGPEFLTYFQNEAQLDKSGLPSDRFFAERPEGSVSTLKIQRTQQEDSAVYLCASSHRGRRQETQYFGPGTRLLVL.

This clonotype was observed once. The chain links TRBV6-6 to TRBJ1-1; 7 bases fit TRBD1. The length of the CDR3 is 15 residues. CDR1 and CDR2 from the germline V gene are MNHNY and SVGAGI (reference sequence). Trimming cost V 6 bases and J 1 base; bases outside gene matches: 8. Written as DNA, the CDR3 is TGTGCCAGCAGCCGACAGGGCTCTACGAACACTGAAGCTTTCTTT. It encodes CASSRQGSTNTEAFF.

A note on this clonotype: A read error may produce the germline difference seen at one junction end. The rearrangement uses TRBV6-2 or TRBV6-3 and TRBJ1-5, with 8 bases that match TRBD1. The CDR3 loop spans 15 amino acids. Germline loops: CDR1 MNHEY, CDR2 SVGEGT. CDR3 in DNA: TGTGCCAGCAGTCAAATCGGGACAGGCAATCAGTCCCAGCATTTT. Translation: CASSQIGTGNQSQHF.

The CDR3 spells CASSLLSGLEPQHF. The CDR3 nucleotides are TGTGCCAGCAGTTTATTATCCGGGCTTGAGCCCCAGCATTTT. The chain joins TRBV28 to TRBJ1-5; D is unclear. V dropped 1 base and J dropped 8 bases, with 12 bases sitting between them. The CDR3 loop spans 14 amino acids. The germline V gene encodes CDR1 MDHEN and CDR2 SYDVKM. The full variable domain, in which reference TRBV28 and TRBJ1-5 provide the parts outside the CDR3, is DVKVTQSSRYLVKRTGEKVFLECVQDMDHENMFWYRQDPGLGLRLIYFSYDVKMKEKGDIPEGYSVSREKKERFSLILESASTNQTSMYLCASSLLSGLEPQHFGDGTRLSIL.

This clonotype has ten or more counts. The chain links TRBV3-1 to TRBJ2-3, with TRBD2 identical over 15 bases. The CDR3 covers 17 residues. Germline CDR1 reads LGHDT; CDR2 reads YNNKEL (reference sequence). The trim removed 6 bases at V and 5 bases at J, leaving 9 bases unmatched. As DNA, the CDR3 is TGTGCCAGCAGGCCAGGACTAGCGGGGGGGCCCTTAGATACGCAGTATTTT. Residues: CASRPGLAGGPLDTQYF.